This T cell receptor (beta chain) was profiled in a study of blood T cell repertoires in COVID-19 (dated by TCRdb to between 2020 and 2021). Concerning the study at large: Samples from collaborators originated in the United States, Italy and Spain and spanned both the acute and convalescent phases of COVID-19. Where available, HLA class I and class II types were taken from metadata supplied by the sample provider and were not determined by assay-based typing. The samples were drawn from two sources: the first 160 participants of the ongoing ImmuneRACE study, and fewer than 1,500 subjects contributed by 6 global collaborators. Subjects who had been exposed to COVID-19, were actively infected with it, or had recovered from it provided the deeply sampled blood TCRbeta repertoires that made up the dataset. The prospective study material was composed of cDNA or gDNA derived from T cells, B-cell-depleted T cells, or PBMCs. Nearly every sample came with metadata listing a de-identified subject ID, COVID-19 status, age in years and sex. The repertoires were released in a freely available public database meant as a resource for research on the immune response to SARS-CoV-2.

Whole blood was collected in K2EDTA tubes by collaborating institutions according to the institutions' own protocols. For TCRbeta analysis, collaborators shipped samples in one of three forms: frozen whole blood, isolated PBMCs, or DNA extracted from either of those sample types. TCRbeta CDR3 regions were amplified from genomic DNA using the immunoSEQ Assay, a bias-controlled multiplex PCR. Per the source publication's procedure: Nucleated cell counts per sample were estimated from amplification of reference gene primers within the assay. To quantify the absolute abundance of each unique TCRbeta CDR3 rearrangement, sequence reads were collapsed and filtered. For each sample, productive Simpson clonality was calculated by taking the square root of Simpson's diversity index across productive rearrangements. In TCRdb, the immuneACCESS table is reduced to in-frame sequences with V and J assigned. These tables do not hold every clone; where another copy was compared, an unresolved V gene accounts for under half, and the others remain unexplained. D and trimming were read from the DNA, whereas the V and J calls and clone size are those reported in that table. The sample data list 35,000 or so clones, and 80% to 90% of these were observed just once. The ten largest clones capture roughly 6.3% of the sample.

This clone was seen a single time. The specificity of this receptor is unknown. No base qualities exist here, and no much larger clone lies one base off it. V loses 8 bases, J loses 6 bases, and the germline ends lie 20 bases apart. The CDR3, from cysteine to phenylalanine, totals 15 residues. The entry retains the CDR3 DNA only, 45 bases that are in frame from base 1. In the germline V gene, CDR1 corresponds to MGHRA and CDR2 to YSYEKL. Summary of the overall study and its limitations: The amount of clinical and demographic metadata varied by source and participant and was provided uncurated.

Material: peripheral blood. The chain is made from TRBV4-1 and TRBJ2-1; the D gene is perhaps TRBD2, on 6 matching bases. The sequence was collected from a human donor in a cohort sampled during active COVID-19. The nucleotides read TGCGCCAGCTCCCTGGGCGGGGCCTCACTCAATGAGCAGTTCTTC. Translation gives CASSLGGASLNEQFF.